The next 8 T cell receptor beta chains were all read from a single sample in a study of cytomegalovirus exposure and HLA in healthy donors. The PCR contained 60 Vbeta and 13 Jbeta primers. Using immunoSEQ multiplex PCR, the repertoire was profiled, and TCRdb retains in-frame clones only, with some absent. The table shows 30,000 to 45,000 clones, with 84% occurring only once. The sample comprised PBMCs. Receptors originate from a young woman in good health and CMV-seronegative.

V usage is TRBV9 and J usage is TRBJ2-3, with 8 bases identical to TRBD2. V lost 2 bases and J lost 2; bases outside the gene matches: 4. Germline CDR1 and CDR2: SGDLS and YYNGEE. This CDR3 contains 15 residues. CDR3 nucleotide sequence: TGTGCCAGCAGCGTGAGCGGGGGATTCACAGATACGCAGTATTTT. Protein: CASSVSGGFTDTQYF.

The CDR3 is CASSFDRGDEQYF. CDR3 coding DNA: TGTGCCAGCAGCTTCGACAGGGGCGACGAGCAGTACTTC. V usage is TRBV11-1 and J usage is TRBJ2-5, with 8 positions matching TRBD1. The J call may not be correct, given that the DNA end is closer to TRBJ2-7. This CDR3 region has 13 residues. Germline V lookup: CDR1 SGHAT, CDR2 FQDESV (reference sequence).

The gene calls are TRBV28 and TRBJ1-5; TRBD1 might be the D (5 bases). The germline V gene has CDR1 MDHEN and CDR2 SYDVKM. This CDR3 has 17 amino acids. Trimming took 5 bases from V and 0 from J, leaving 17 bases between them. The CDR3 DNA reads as TGTGCCAGCAGTACGGGGACGGGGGTTTATAGCAATCAGCCCCAGCATTTT. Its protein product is CASSTGTGVYSNQPQHF.

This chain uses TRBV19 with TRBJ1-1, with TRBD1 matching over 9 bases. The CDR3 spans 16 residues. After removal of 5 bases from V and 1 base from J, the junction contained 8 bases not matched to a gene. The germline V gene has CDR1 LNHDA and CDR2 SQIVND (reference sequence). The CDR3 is CASSPGTGHWNTEAFF. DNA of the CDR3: TGTGCCAGTAGTCCGGGGACAGGGCATTGGAACACTGAAGCTTTCTTT.

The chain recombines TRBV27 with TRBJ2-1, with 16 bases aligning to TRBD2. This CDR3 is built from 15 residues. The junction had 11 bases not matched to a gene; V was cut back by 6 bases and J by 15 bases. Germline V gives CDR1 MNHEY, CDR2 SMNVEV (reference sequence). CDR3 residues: CASRDGTSGRVPLFF. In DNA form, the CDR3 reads TGTGCCAGCAGGGACGGGACTAGCGGGAGGGTTCCGCTGTTCTTC.

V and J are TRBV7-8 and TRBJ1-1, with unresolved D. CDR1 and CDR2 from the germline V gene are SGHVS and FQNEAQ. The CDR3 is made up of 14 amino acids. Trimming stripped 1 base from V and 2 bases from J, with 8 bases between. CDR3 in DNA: TGTGCCAGCAGCTTAGATGGCGGCAACACTGAAGCTTTCTTT. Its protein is CASSLDGGNTEAFF.

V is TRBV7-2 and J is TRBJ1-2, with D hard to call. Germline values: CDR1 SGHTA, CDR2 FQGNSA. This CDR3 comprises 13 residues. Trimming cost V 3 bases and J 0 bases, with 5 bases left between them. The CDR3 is CASSFEANYGYTF. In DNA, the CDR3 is TGTGCCAGCAGCTTCGAGGCTAACTATGGCTACACCTTC.

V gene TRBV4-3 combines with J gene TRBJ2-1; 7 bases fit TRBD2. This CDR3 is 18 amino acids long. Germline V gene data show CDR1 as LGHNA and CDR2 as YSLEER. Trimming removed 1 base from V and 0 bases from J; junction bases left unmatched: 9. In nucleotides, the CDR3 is TGCGCCAGCAGCCAAGGGTTCGGGGGGTTTAGCTCCTACAATGAGCAGTTCTTC. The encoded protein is CASSQGFGGFSSYNEQFF.